This passage covers 30 T cell receptor beta chains from one sample sequenced in a study of blood T cell repertoires in COVID-19. TCRdb's table, derived via immunoSEQ multiplex PCR, lists solely in-frame clones and lacks some. The sample has about 29,000 clones, approximately 82% seen once. Sequencing was done on a sample of peripheral blood. Source of these receptors: an elderly man with active or convalescent COVID-19.

V is TRBV5-1 and J is TRBJ2-7; D is unresolved. The CDR3 spans 12 residues. V dropped 4 bases and J dropped 6 bases, with 11 bases sitting between them. Germline loops: CDR1 SGHRS, CDR2 YFSETQ. Here the CDR3 reads CASSPQRSEQYF. DNA for the CDR3: TGCGCCAGCAGCCCGCAGAGGAGCGAGCAGTACTTC.

The chain couples TRBV5-6 to TRBJ2-1; TRBD1 aligns across 7 bases. Per the germline V gene, CDR1 is SGHDT and CDR2 is YYEEEE. V was pared by 0 bases and J by 4 bases, with 7 bases of the junction left unmatched. The CDR3 is 16 residues long. The DNA for the CDR3 is TGTGCCAGCAGCTTGGCTGGGACAGACGTATACAATGAGCAGTTCTTC. As protein: CASSLAGTDVYNEQFF.

In its sample, this clone was seen once. The J gene is TRBJ2-4, the V gene TRBV3-1 (or the pseudogene TRBV3-2); 7 bases match TRBD1. Germline assignment: CDR1 LGHDT and CDR2 YNNKEL (reference sequence). The J segment lost 0 bases and the V segment lost 2 bases, leaving 7 bases of the junction unmatched. The CDR3 covers 17 residues. The CDR3 sequence is CASSQLTGALAKNIQYF. DNA for the CDR3: TGTGCCAGCAGCCAACTTACAGGGGCACTAGCCAAAAACATTCAGTACTTC.

The V gene is TRBV10-3, the J gene TRBJ1-4; D remains ambiguous. This CDR3 is built from 15 residues. Germline V CDR1 and CDR2: ENHRY, SYGVKD. Trimming cost V 3 bases and J 3 bases, with 11 bases left between them. In DNA, the CDR3 is TGTGCCATCAGTGAACACAGTCCTTCTAATGAAAAACTGTTTTTT. Protein: CAISEHSPSNEKLFF.

The rearrangement links TRBV27 to TRBJ1-4; 8 positions agree with TRBD1. CDR1 is MNHEY and CDR2 is SMNVEV in the germline V gene (reference sequence). Unmatched junction bases numbered 12, after V lost 3 bases and J lost 0 bases. This CDR3 region has 19 residues. The CDR3 loop is CASSFSRTGIFATNEKLFF. CDR3 coding DNA: TGTGCCAGCAGTTTTAGCCGGACAGGGATATTTGCAACTAATGAAAAACTGTTTTTT.

This clone was detected only once. V gene TRBV3-1 (or the pseudogene TRBV3-2) combines with J gene TRBJ2-1, with 9 bases lining up with TRBD2. From germline, CDR1 is LGHDT and CDR2 YNNKEL (reference sequence). The CDR3 length is 15 residues. V dropped 1 base and J dropped 4; count of bases not matched to a gene: 2. CDR3 loop: CASSQVAGEYNEQFF. Here the CDR3 DNA reads TGTGCCAGCAGCCAAGTAGCGGGGGAGTACAATGAGCAGTTCTTC.

The rearrangement uses TRBV9 and TRBJ1-5, with D possibly being TRBD1 (5 bases). This CDR3 is built from 13 residues. V lost 3 bases to trimming and J lost 4 bases, with 8 bases between them. In germline, CDR1 is SGDLS, CDR2 YYNGEE. In nucleotides, the CDR3 is TGTGCCAGCAGCGCGGGGGGTAATCAGCCCCAGCATTTT. Translating it yields CASSAGGNQPQHF.

The chain is built from TRBV6-1 and TRBJ1-2, with D maybe TRBD1 (6 bases). V was clipped by 3 bases and J by 7 bases, with 15 bases between them. Germline V gene data show CDR1 as MNHNS and CDR2 as SASEGT. The CDR3 runs to 14 residues. CDR3 protein: CASSESRGGTGYTF. In nucleotides, the CDR3 is TGTGCCAGCAGTGAGAGTCGGGGGGGCACTGGCTACACCTTC.

This chain links TRBV11-2 with TRBJ2-2; 9 positions match TRBD1. Germline CDR1 SGHAT, CDR2 FQNNGV. This CDR3 comprises 16 residues. Losses at the gene ends were 5 bases for V and 5 bases for J; bases not matched to a gene: 9. The CDR3 DNA reads as TGTGCCAGCAGCCCTGACAGGGGGAAGAGGACCGGGGAGCTGTTTTTT. It codes for CASSPDRGKRTGELFF.

Within the sample, this clone is medium-sized. This chain links TRBV7-8 with TRBJ2-7; TRBD2 agrees at 9 bases. V trimming: 4 bases; J trimming: 4 bases; junction bases outside the gene matches: 8. From germline, CDR1 is SGHVS and CDR2 FQNEAQ. The CDR3 has 15 amino acids. The CDR3: CASSSLAGKLYEQYF. The CDR3 nucleotides are TGTGCCAGCAGCTCCCTAGCGGGGAAACTTTACGAGCAGTACTTC.

The V gene is TRBV28, the J gene TRBJ1-1; D perhaps matches TRBD1 (5 bases). Germline CDR1 MDHEN, CDR2 SYDVKM. Trimming stripped 7 bases from V and 2 bases from J, with 17 bases between. This CDR3 contains 15 residues. CDR3 coding DNA: TGTGCCAGCACAACAGGAATAGCCGAAAACACTGAAGCTTTCTTT. This translates into CASTTGIAENTEAFF.

This clone was detected only once. The chain has TRBV4-1 and TRBJ2-3; no firm D call. This CDR3 has 14 residues. V lost 1 base, J lost 4 bases, and 9 bases lay in between. Per the germline V gene, CDR1 is MGHRA and CDR2 is YSYEKL. Here the CDR3 reads CASSQGADSDTQYF. In DNA form, the CDR3 reads TGCGCCAGCAGCCAAGGTGCAGATTCAGATACGCAGTATTTT.

This chain uses TRBV10-1 with TRBJ2-7, with no clear D. V lost 3 bases and J lost 5, with 8 bases in between. Germline CDR1 and CDR2: WNHNN and SYGVQD (reference sequence). CDR3 length equals 12 residues. CDR3 nucleotides: TGCGCCAGCAGTGACGGTGGTGACGAGCAGTACTTC. Translating it yields CASSDGGDEQYF.

The rearrangement joins TRBV28 to TRBJ2-1; perhaps TRBD1 as D (7 bases). The length of the CDR3 is 15 residues. V was cut by 5 bases and J by 13 bases, with 24 bases left in between. In germline, CDR1 is MDHEN, CDR2 SYDVKM. The CDR3 is CASSAHQGGVILQFF. In nucleotides, the CDR3 is TGTGCCAGCAGTGCGCACCAGGGGGGAGTTATTCTTCAGTTCTTC.

J is TRBJ2-7 and V is TRBV6-5; a weak D match, TRBD1 (8 bases). The germline CDR1 and CDR2 sequences are MNHEY and SVGAGI. Between the trimmed V and J ends, which lost 8 bases and 3 bases, there was a span of 20 bases. The CDR3 contains 15 residues. CDR3 sequence (DNA): TGTGCCAGCTCTTCTGGGACAGGCGGGGGCTACGAGCAGTACTTC. Protein: CASSSGTGGGYEQYF.

The chain recombines TRBV15 with TRBJ2-6, with no clear D. CDR3 size: 19 residues. Germline loops: CDR1 LNHNV, CDR2 YYDKDF (reference sequence). The ends were cut back, 7 bases at V and 0 bases at J, with 22 bases in the middle. CDR3 loop: CATTSSSRLVYSGANVLTF. As DNA, the CDR3 is TGTGCCACCACCAGTTCGTCTCGTTTGGTCTACTCTGGGGCCAACGTCCTGACTTTC.

The CDR3 DNA reads as TGTGCCAGCAGGCTAGGTGTCAAAAACATTCAGTACTTC. Its protein is CASRLGVKNIQYF. This chain links TRBV12-3 or TRBV12-4 with TRBJ2-4, with no clear D. Trimming took 6 bases from V and 3 from J, leaving 9 bases between them. The CDR3 sequence is 13 residues long.

This chain links TRBV7-2 with TRBJ2-1, with TRBD2 matching 11 bases. Germline V lookup: CDR1 SGHTA, CDR2 FQGNSA. V was clipped by 5 bases and J by 3 bases; unmatched bases: 6. This CDR3 contains 16 residues. CDR3 DNA: TGTGCCAGCAGCGCCGCCGGGACTAGCGGCTACAATGAGCAGTTCTTC. Residues: CASSAAGTSGYNEQFF.

J is TRBJ2-5 and V is TRBV12-3 or TRBV12-4; possible D gene TRBD2, 5 bases. Trimming cost V 3 bases and J 5 bases, with 10 bases left between them. The length of the CDR3 is 13 residues. CDR3 DNA sequence: TGTGCCAGCAGTTTGTCGGGCGGGGAGACCCAGTACTTC. Residues: CASSLSGGETQYF.

This chain connects TRBV27 to TRBJ2-1; TRBD1 matches 11 bases. V shed 5 bases and J 6 bases; nucleotides not matched to a gene: 9. CDR1 and CDR2 from the germline V gene are MNHEY and SMNVEV (reference sequence). The CDR3 has 16 amino acids. For the CDR3, the DNA is TGTGCCAGCAGTCGAGCCGGGACAGGGGGTAGCAATGAGCAGTTCTTC. Translation: CASSRAGTGGSNEQFF.

With respect to this clone: A read error may account for a junction end that differs from germline. The chain combines TRBV7-7 with TRBJ2-5; tentatively, D is TRBD1 (7 bases). The CDR3 length is 16 residues. From germline, CDR1 is SSHAT and CDR2 FNYEAQ (reference sequence). The CDR3 here is CASSPGRQGGMETQYF. The CDR3 coding sequence is TGTGCTAGCAGCCCAGGAAGACAGGGAGGCATGGAGACCCAGTACTTC.

The chain joins TRBV7-3 to TRBJ2-5; TRBD2 aligns across 13 bases. Trimming removed 5 bases from V and 5 bases from J; junction bases left unmatched: 5. Per germline, CDR1 SGHTA and CDR2 FQGTGA. The CDR3 is 15 amino acids. The CDR3 here is CASSLGLAGVETQYF. The CDR3 nucleotides are TGTGCCAGCAGCCTTGGACTAGCGGGGGTGGAGACCCAGTACTTC.

This chain joins TRBV19 and TRBJ2-6, with D maybe TRBD1 (6 bases). Per the germline V gene, CDR1 is LNHDA and CDR2 is SQIVND (reference sequence). The germline V and J ends were trimmed by 7 bases and 0 bases, with 10 bases remaining between them. The CDR3 totals 15 residues. The CDR3 DNA sequence: TGTGCCAGTACGACAGGCCTCTCTGGGGCCAACGTCCTGACTTTC. Protein product: CASTTGLSGANVLTF.

This clone came up a few times. This rearrangement joins TRBV9 to TRBJ2-7; tentative D call: TRBD2 (6 bases). Between the trimmed V and J ends, which lost 5 bases and 2 bases, there was a span of 17 bases. The CDR3 is 15 amino acids. Germline V lookup: CDR1 SGDLS, CDR2 YYNGEE. The CDR3: CASSARSGLAYEQYF. The CDR3 DNA follows: TGTGCCAGCAGTGCCCGGAGCGGGCTCGCCTACGAGCAGTACTTC.

V is TRBV5-1 and J is TRBJ2-1; D may be TRBD1 (6 bases). The germline V gene encodes CDR1 SGHRS and CDR2 YFSETQ. The CDR3 sequence is 14 residues long. V lost 4 bases and J lost 2, with 10 bases in between. CDR3 nucleotides: TGCGCCAGCAGCCCCCGGGACACCTACAATGAGCAGTTCTTC. As protein: CASSPRDTYNEQFF.

The chain combines TRBV5-3 with TRBJ1-4, with D unclear. TRBV5-3 falls under the ORF class, with uncertain function. The CDR3 totals 14 residues. V gave up 4 bases and J gave up 3 bases, with 10 bases separating them. Here the CDR3 DNA reads TGTGCCAGAAGCGGACTCAGCCCTAATGAAAAACTGTTTTTT. This codes for CARSGLSPNEKLFF.

This sequence joins TRBV6-5 and TRBJ2-7; D might be TRBD1 (5 bases). Trimming cost V 4 bases and J 0 bases, with 13 bases left between them. The CDR3 has 15 residues. Germline lookup yields CDR1 MNHEY and CDR2 SVGAGI. The CDR3 loop is CASSLGRESSYEQYF. The CDR3 region has the DNA TGTGCCAGCAGTTTGGGGCGTGAGAGCTCCTACGAGCAGTACTTC.

The chain employs TRBV10-3 and TRBJ1-1, with unresolved D. V was shortened by 4 bases and J by 0 bases, with 18 bases between the two germline ends. The CDR3 is 17 residues long. Looked up from germline, CDR1 is ENHRY and CDR2 is SYGVKD. CDR3 nucleotide sequence: TGTGCCATCAGTGTCGTAGCGTCCAGAACCTTGAACACTGAAGCTTTCTTT. It codes for CAISVVASRTLNTEAFF.

This clone is a singleton in its sample. The chain joins TRBV5-1 to TRBJ2-5; no firm D call. The V end lost 4 bases, the J end lost 3 bases, and 4 bases lay between the germline ends. The V gene's germline CDR1 is SGHRS and CDR2 YFSETQ. The CDR3 covers 11 residues. Here the CDR3 reads CASSREETQYF. The CDR3 DNA follows: TGCGCCAGCAGCCGGGAAGAGACCCAGTACTTC. The whole variable domain, remainder taken from reference TRBV5-1 and TRBJ2-5, is KAGVTQTPRYLIKTRGQQVTLSCSPISGHRSVSWYQQTPGQGLQFLFEYFSETQRNKGNFPGRFSGRQFSNSRSEMNVSTLELGDSALYLCASSREETQYFGPGTRLLVL.

V gene TRBV27 combines with J gene TRBJ2-1; TRBD2 agrees at 8 bases. This CDR3 has 16 residues. Germline trimming cut 8 bases from V and 2 bases from J; bases unmatched to any gene: 11. Germline V lookup: CDR1 MNHEY, CDR2 SMNVEV (reference sequence). The CDR3 region is CASSVTPGRAYNEQFF. CDR3 nucleotide sequence: TGTGCCAGCTCCGTAACACCCGGGAGGGCCTACAATGAGCAGTTCTTC.